This entry concerns a single TCR beta chain. Its antigen is not identified. This CDR3 contains 15 residues. Germline V gene sequence: CDR1 SNHLY, CDR2 FYNNEI. V was pared by 0 bases and J by 4 bases, with 12 bases between. The sample comes from a study of fetal regulatory T cell absence and autoimmunity. Across the study: Without clinical diabetes, IPEX patients showed exocrine pancreas autoimmunity.

General study points: Pancreas TCRs were oligoclonally enriched versus cord blood, some clones over 85-fold.

Produced via immunoSEQ multiplex PCR; TCRdb's table is partial and in-frame only. The sample has about 50,000 clones, approximately 83% seen once; the top ten hold about 0.41%. The chain carries TRBV2 and TRBJ1-2; D gene uncertain. Sequences were obtained from cord blood. This receptor was identified in a newborn boy with IPEX syndrome. The CDR3 nucleotides read TGTGCCAGCAGTGAAGCGCGTCGTCGGATCTATGGCTACACCTTC. Protein sequence: CASSEARRRIYGYTF.